Shown below are 9 T cell receptor beta chains from a single sample sequenced in a study of CD4 T cells in relation to SARS-CoV-2 and coronaviruses. Sequenced by immunoSEQ multiplex PCR; TCRdb stores in-frame clones only, minus some. The sample lists roughly 36,000 clones; 70% to 90% were seen once. The sample taken for sequencing was memory CD4+ T cells from PBMCs. These receptors originate from an adult with COVID-19.

The V gene is TRBV7-8, the J gene TRBJ1-6; 8 nucleotides line up with TRBD1. Trimming removed 5 bases from V and 6 bases from J; junction bases left unmatched: 3. CDR1 and CDR2 from the germline V gene are SGHVS and FQNEAQ. The CDR3 loop spans 14 amino acids. The CDR3 loop is CASSAGQGNSPLHF. As DNA, the CDR3 is TGTGCCAGCAGCGCCGGACAGGGTAATTCACCCCTCCACTTT.

V is TRBV27 and J is TRBJ1-1; D gene ambiguous. Germline V CDR1 and CDR2: MNHEY, SMNVEV (reference sequence). The V end lost 2 bases, the J end lost 1 base, and 8 bases lay between the germline ends. This CDR3 is built from 14 residues. Here the CDR3 DNA reads TGTGCCAGCAGTTTAGTCAGCGGGAACACTGAAGCTTTCTTT. It yields the protein CASSLVSGNTEAFF.

J is TRBJ1-6 and V is TRBV7-3; 11 nucleotides align to TRBD1. V gave up 5 bases and J gave up 10 bases; unmatched junction bases: 4. CDR1 is SGHTA and CDR2 is FQGTGA in the germline V gene. The CDR3 covers 14 residues. CDR3 amino acids: CASSVGQGASPLHF. CDR3 sequence (DNA): TGTGCCAGCAGCGTAGGACAGGGGGCCTCACCCCTCCACTTT.

The V and J genes are TRBV2 and TRBJ2-3; D perhaps matches TRBD1 (5 bases). The germline gives CDR1 SNHLY, CDR2 FYNNEI. The CDR3 length is 12 residues. Trimming cost V 7 bases and J 2 bases, with 7 bases left between them. CDR3 loop: CASTTVTDTQYF. DNA of the CDR3: TGTGCCAGCACGACAGTCACAGATACGCAGTATTTT. Together with reference TRBV2 and TRBJ2-3, the CDR3 gives the full variable domain: EPEVTQTPSHQVTQMGQEVILRCVPISNHLYFYWYRQILGQKVEFLVSFYNNEISEKSEIFDDQFSVERPDGSNFTLKIRSTKLEDSAMYFCASTTVTDTQYFGPGTRLTVL.

This rearrangement joins TRBV5-1 to TRBJ2-1; 8 positions agree with TRBD2. J gave up 7 bases and V 1 base, and 7 bases lay outside the gene matches. The CDR3 is 15 amino acids. The germline gives CDR1 SGHRS, CDR2 YFSETQ. The chain's CDR3 is CASSLTGGVGNEQFF. CDR3 nucleotide sequence: TGCGCCAGCAGCTTGACGGGAGGGGTAGGAAATGAGCAGTTCTTC.

The chain uses TRBV2 and TRBJ2-2, with D perhaps TRBD1 (6 bases). The CDR3 is made up of 13 amino acids. Germline CDR1 and CDR2: SNHLY and FYNNEI. V gave up 6 bases and J gave up 7 bases, with 12 bases separating them. The CDR3 sequence is CASRGNRDGELFF. As DNA, the CDR3 is TGTGCCAGCAGGGGGAACAGGGACGGGGAGCTGTTTTTT.

The gene calls are TRBV18 and TRBJ2-5, with 15 bases lining up with TRBD2. The CDR3 loop spans 17 amino acids. Unmatched junction bases numbered 7, after V lost 3 bases and J lost 5 bases. Germline assignment: CDR1 KGHSH and CDR2 LQKENI. The CDR3 reads CASSPRTSGRGVETQYF. CDR3 coding DNA: TGTGCCAGCTCACCCCGGACTAGCGGGAGGGGAGTGGAGACCCAGTACTTC.

V gene TRBV25-1 combines with J gene TRBJ2-6, with a weak D call TRBD1 (5 bases). V was trimmed by 0 bases and J by 0 bases, leaving 6 bases between them. CDR1 and CDR2 from the germline V gene are MGHDK and SYGVNS. This CDR3 comprises 16 residues. DNA of the CDR3: TGTGCCAGCAGTGAATATCAGGGCTCTGGGGCCAACGTCCTGACTTTC. It translates to CASSEYQGSGANVLTF.

The chain combines TRBV18 with TRBJ2-5; D tentatively fits TRBD1 or TRBD2 (6 bases each). The CDR3 spans 16 residues. Trimming cost V 0 bases and J 4 bases, with 15 bases left between them. Germline CDR1 reads KGHSH; CDR2 reads LQKENI. The CDR3 region has the DNA TGTGCCAGCTCACCACCGCGTGGGGGGCTGGCAGAGACCCAGTACTTC. Its translation: CASSPPRGGLAETQYF.